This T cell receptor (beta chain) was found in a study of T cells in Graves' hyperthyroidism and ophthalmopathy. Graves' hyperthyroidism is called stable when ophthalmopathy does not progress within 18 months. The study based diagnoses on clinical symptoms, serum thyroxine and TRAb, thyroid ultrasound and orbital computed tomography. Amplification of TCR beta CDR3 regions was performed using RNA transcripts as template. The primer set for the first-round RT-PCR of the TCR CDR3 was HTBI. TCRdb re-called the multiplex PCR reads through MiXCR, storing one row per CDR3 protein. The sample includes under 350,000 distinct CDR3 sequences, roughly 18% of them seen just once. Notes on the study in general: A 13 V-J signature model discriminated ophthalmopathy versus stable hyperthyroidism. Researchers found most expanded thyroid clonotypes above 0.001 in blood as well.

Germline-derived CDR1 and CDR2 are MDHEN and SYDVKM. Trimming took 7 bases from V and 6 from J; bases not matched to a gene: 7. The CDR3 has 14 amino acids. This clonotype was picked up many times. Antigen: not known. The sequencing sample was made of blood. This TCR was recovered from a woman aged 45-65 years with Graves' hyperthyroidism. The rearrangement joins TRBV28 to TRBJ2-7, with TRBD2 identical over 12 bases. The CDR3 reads CASIGLAGRGEQYF. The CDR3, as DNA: TGTGCCAGCATCGGACTAGCGGGAAGGGGCGAGCAGTACTTC.